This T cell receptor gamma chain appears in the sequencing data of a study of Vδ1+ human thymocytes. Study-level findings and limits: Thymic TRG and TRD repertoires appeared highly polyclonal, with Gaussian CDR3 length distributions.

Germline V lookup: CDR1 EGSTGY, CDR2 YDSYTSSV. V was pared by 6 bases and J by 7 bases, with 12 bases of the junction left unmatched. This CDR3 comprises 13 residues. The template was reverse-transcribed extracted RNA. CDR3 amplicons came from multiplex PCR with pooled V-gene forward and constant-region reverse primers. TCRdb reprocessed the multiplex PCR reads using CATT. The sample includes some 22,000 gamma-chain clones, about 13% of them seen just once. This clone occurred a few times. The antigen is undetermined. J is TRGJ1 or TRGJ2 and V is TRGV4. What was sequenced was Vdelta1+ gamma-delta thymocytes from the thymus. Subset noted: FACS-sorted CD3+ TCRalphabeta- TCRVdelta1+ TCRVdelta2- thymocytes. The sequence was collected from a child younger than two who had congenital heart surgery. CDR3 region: CATWNFKRYKKLF. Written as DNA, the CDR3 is TGTGCCACCTGGAATTTTAAAAGGTATAAGAAACTCTTT.